These 29 T cell receptor beta chains were sequenced from one sample in a study of T cells in Graves' hyperthyroidism and ophthalmopathy. Amplified regions were TCR beta CDR3 sequences from RNA transcripts. When the TCR CDR3 underwent first-round RT-PCR, the HTBI primer set was used. TCRdb reprocessed the multiplex PCR reads via MiXCR and lists one record per CDR3 protein. The sample shows about 710,000 distinct CDR3 sequences, approximately 16% of them seen only once. Source material: blood. Receptor source: a young man with Graves' hyperthyroidism.

The chain combines TRBV9 with TRBJ1-3; D gene uncertain. Trimming pared 0 bases from V and 3 bases from J, leaving 4 bases between. Looked up from germline, CDR1 is SGDLS and CDR2 is YYNGEE. The CDR3 consists of 13 residues. The CDR3, as DNA: TGTGCCAGCAGCGTAGTGGGTGGAAACACCATATATTTT. It codes for CASSVVGGNTIYF.

The genes are TRBV7-3 and TRBJ2-3; D call uncertain. Between the trimmed V and J ends, which lost 0 bases and 5 bases, there was a span of 6 bases. CDR3 length: 13 residues. The germline V gene has CDR1 SGHTA and CDR2 FQGTGA. The DNA of the CDR3 is TGTGCCAGCAGCTTAACGATGAAAGATACGCAGTATTTT. Protein: CASSLTMKDTQYF. Full variable domain (outside the CDR3, taken from reference TRBV7-3 and TRBJ2-3): GAGVSQTPSNKVTEKGKYVELRCDPISGHTALYWYRQSLGQGPEFLIYFQGTGAADDSGLPNDRFFAVRPEGSVSTLKIQRTERGDSAVYLCASSLTMKDTQYFGPGTRLTVL.

At least ten counts were recorded for this clonotype. The chain uses TRBV7-2 and TRBJ2-1; 7 positions match TRBD2. With 6 bases clipped from V and 12 bases from J, the junction kept 11 bases outside the gene matches. This CDR3 contains 13 residues. Germline CDR1 is SGHTA and CDR2 is FQGNSA. The CDR3 region has the DNA TGTGCCAGCAGTCCGGCGAGCGGGAAAGTGCAGTTCTTC. As protein: CASSPASGKVQFF.

This clonotype occurred many times. The chain recombines TRBV28 with TRBJ2-5; the match to TRBD2 covers 11 bases. V gave up 2 bases and J gave up 2 bases; unmatched junction bases: 1. The CDR3 is 15 amino acids. Germline V CDR1 and CDR2: MDHEN, SYDVKM. CDR3 nucleotides: TGTGCCAGCAGTTTAACTAGCGGGAGTCAAGAGACCCAGTACTTC. It yields the protein CASSLTSGSQETQYF. The full variable domain, with the rest looked up from reference TRBV28 and TRBJ2-5, is DVKVTQSSRYLVKRTGEKVFLECVQDMDHENMFWYRQDPGLGLRLIYFSYDVKMKEKGDIPEGYSVSREKKERFSLILESASTNQTSMYLCASSLTSGSQETQYFGPGTRLLVL.

J is TRBJ2-1 and V is TRBV6-2 or TRBV6-3; 7 bases line up with TRBD1. The germline CDR1 and CDR2 sequences are MNHEY and SVGEGT. V trimming: 6 bases; J trimming: 8 bases; junction bases outside the gene matches: 16. This CDR3 spans 16 amino acids. The CDR3 here is CASSPITGVWSDEQFF. The CDR3 DNA reads TGTGCCAGCAGCCCAATAACAGGGGTGTGGAGCGATGAGCAGTTCTTC.

V usage is TRBV16 and J usage is TRBJ2-7, with 8 bases fitting TRBD1. This CDR3 spans 15 amino acids. V was pared by 4 bases and J by 4 bases, with 9 bases of the junction left unmatched. The V gene's germline CDR1 is KGHSY and CDR2 FQNENV. As DNA, the CDR3 is TGTGCCAGCAGCCCAACAGGGACAGGTGATTACGAGCAGTACTTC. Translated, it gives CASSPTGTGDYEQYF. Full variable domain (rest looked up from reference TRBV16 and TRBJ2-7): GEEVAQTPKHLVRGEGQKAKLYCAPIKGHSYVFWYQQVLKNEFKFLISFQNENVFDETGMPKERFSAKCLPNSPCSLEIQATKLEDSAVYFCASSPTGTGDYEQYFGPGTRLTVT.

This clonotype was detected ten times or more. The rearrangement uses TRBV13 and TRBJ2-1, with 7 bases lining up with TRBD2. V was clipped by 5 bases and J by 15 bases; unmatched bases: 10. The CDR3 contains 12 residues. Germline CDR1 reads PRHDT; CDR2 reads FYEKMQ (reference sequence). The CDR3 region has the DNA TGTGCCAGCAGCCTGGGTCGGGGGGACCCGTTCTTC. Translation gives CASSLGRGDPFF.

This clonotype showed up many times. This chain joins TRBV10-3 and TRBJ2-7; D may be TRBD2 (6 bases). This CDR3 has 14 residues. V was clipped by 3 bases and J by 1 base, with 10 bases between them. Germline CDR1 ENHRY, CDR2 SYGVKD. In DNA, the CDR3 is TGTGCCATCAGTGATGAGGCGGGATCCTACGAGCAGTACTTC. This codes for CAISDEAGSYEQYF.

This chain joins TRBV18 and TRBJ2-2; no definite D call. Germline V gives CDR1 KGHSH, CDR2 LQKENI. Trimming left V 0 bases short and J 6 bases short, with 8 bases between. This CDR3 has 14 residues. CDR3 coding DNA: TGTGCCAGCTCACCACCATCCCGCCCCGGGGAGCTGTTTTTT. This sequence encodes CASSPPSRPGELFF.

This clonotype was found many times. This rearrangement joins TRBV7-2 to TRBJ2-7, with D possibly TRBD1 on 5 matching bases. The length of the CDR3 is 13 residues. V was shortened by 1 base and J by 6 bases, with 10 bases between the two germline ends. CDR1 and CDR2 (germline): SGHTA, FQGNSA. The DNA for the CDR3 is TGTGCCAGCAGCTTAGGAGTCAGGGTCGAGCAGTACTTC. Protein sequence: CASSLGVRVEQYF.

This clonotype was counted ten times or more. The chain has TRBV7-9 and TRBJ2-3; a possible D gene is TRBD2 (6 bases). Between the trimmed V and J ends, which lost 4 bases and 5 bases, there was a span of 10 bases. Germline V gives CDR1 SEHNR, CDR2 FQNEAQ (reference sequence). The CDR3 is 13 residues long. CDR3 sequence reads: CASSWFGGDTQYF. In DNA, the CDR3 is TGTGCCAGCAGCTGGTTCGGGGGAGATACGCAGTATTTT.

To note about this clonotype: Since a much larger clone is just one base distant, this may be a read error. The chain's CDR3 is CAGSLGSGGNTEAFF. The CDR3, as DNA: TGTGCCGGCAGCTTAGGCTCAGGGGGCAACACTGAAGCTTTCTTT. V and J are TRBV7-8 and TRBJ1-1, with 8 positions matching TRBD1. The CDR3 is made up of 15 amino acids. The germline CDR1 and CDR2 sequences are SGHVS and FQNEAQ.

J is TRBJ2-7 and V is TRBV15; tentatively, D is TRBD1 or TRBD2 (5 bases each). The CDR3 runs 16 residues. Trimming pared 4 bases from V and 3 bases from J, leaving 19 bases between. Looked up from germline, CDR1 is LNHNV and CDR2 is YYDKDF (reference sequence). The DNA of the CDR3 is TGTGCCACCAGCAACCTTCTCCGGGACCCCTACTACGAGCAGTACTTC. As protein: CATSNLLRDPYYEQYF.

Many counts were recorded for this clonotype. The rearrangement links TRBV28 to TRBJ2-3; 10 nucleotides align to TRBD1. J lost 2 bases, V lost 5 bases, and 7 bases had no gene match. This CDR3 has 16 amino acids. Germline-derived CDR1 and CDR2 are MDHEN and SYDVKM. The CDR3: CASSRTGTGATDTQYF. DNA for the CDR3: TGTGCCAGCAGTCGAACCGGGACAGGGGCCACAGATACGCAGTATTTT.

This clonotype was seen a handful of times. The chain recombines TRBV29-1 with TRBJ2-1; D may be TRBD1 (6 bases). The V gene's germline CDR1 is SQVTM and CDR2 ANQGSEA. The CDR3 consists of 14 residues. Trimming took off 3 bases at V and 3 bases at J, with 12 bases between the two ends. In DNA, the CDR3 is TGCAGCGTTGAGACTTGGGACATCTACAATGAGCAGTTCTTC. This gives the protein CSVETWDIYNEQFF.

This clonotype came up many times. The V and J genes are TRBV28 and TRBJ2-1; 8 bases are shared with TRBD2. With 3 bases clipped from V and 5 bases from J, the junction kept 3 bases outside the gene matches. This CDR3 region has 14 residues. CDR1 MDHEN and CDR2 SYDVKM come from the germline V gene. CDR3 loop: CASSLTSADNEQFF. For the CDR3, the DNA is TGTGCCAGCAGTTTGACTAGCGCCGACAATGAGCAGTTCTTC.

This clonotype was detected ten times or more. The J gene is TRBJ2-7, the V gene TRBV28; no firm D call. CDR1 MDHEN and CDR2 SYDVKM come from the germline V gene. The CDR3 totals 13 residues. Trimming removed 6 bases from V and 4 bases from J, with 13 bases in between. For the CDR3, the DNA is TGTGCCAGCAGGGATCCTCATACTTACGAGCAGTACTTC. This translates into CASRDPHTYEQYF.

Note on this clonotype: Relative to the germline gene, one junction end is altered; a read error may explain this. CDR3 in amino acids: CATSDKGTSGTYSEQFF. In DNA form, the CDR3 reads TGTGCCACCAGTGACAAGGGGACTAGCGGGACCTACAGTGAGCAGTTCTTC. The rearrangement joins TRBV24-1 to TRBJ2-1, with 13 bases lining up with TRBD2. Germline V gene lookup returns CDR1 KGHDR and CDR2 SFDVKD. CDR3 length: 17 amino acids.

This clonotype was counted at least ten times. The chain employs TRBV2 and TRBJ1-1, with D perhaps TRBD1 (5 bases). Germline values: CDR1 SNHLY, CDR2 FYNNEI. Between the trimmed V and J ends, which lost 6 bases and 5 bases, there was a span of 16 bases. The CDR3 covers 14 residues. In DNA, the CDR3 is TGTGCCAGCAGCGGCCTGGGGGGAGGGACTGAAGCTTTCTTT. It translates to CASSGLGGGTEAFF.

In this sample, this clonotype turned up a few times. V gene TRBV29-1 combines with J gene TRBJ2-7; D not certain. Trimming cost V 4 bases and J 3 bases, with 10 bases left between them. The CDR3 loop spans 12 amino acids. The germline V gene has CDR1 SQVTM and CDR2 ANQGSEA. Here the CDR3 reads CSVGPGDYEQYF. The CDR3 DNA is TGCAGCGTTGGACCCGGAGACTACGAGCAGTACTTC.

To note about this clonotype: Since a much larger clone is just one base distant, this may be a read error. The chain employs TRBV7-9 and TRBJ2-1; D is ambiguous. The CDR3 extends over 17 amino acids. Germline-derived CDR1 and CDR2 are SEHNR and FQNEAQ (reference sequence). CDR3 region: CPSSPLSAVLRDNEQFF. CDR3 bases: TGTCCCAGCAGCCCCTTGTCGGCGGTCCTCCGGGACAATGAGCAGTTCTTC.

This chain uses TRBV20-1 with TRBJ2-2; TRBD2 aligns across 8 bases. V was pared by 5 bases and J by 1 base, with 6 bases of the junction left unmatched. This CDR3 is built from 15 residues. Germline V CDR1 and CDR2: DFQATT, SNEGSKA (reference sequence). In nucleotides, the CDR3 is TGCAGTGCTCCTGTAGCGGGACTGAACACCGGGGAGCTGTTTTTT. Encoded protein: CSAPVAGLNTGELFF.

This clonotype came up many times. The chain uses TRBV3-1 and TRBJ2-7; 9 nucleotides align to TRBD1. Germline V gives CDR1 LGHDT, CDR2 YNNKEL (reference sequence). With V trimmed by 2 bases and J by 6 bases, 5 bases remained unmatched. The CDR3 is 14 residues long. The CDR3 DNA sequence: TGTGCCAGCAGCCAACTACAGGGGGCCCGCGAGCAGTACTTC. Amino acid sequence: CASSQLQGAREQYF.

There are many counts of this clonotype. The chain uses TRBV28 and TRBJ1-2; D is undetermined. The CDR3 contains 15 residues. CDR1 and CDR2 from the germline V gene are MDHEN and SYDVKM. Trimming pared 3 bases from V and 4 bases from J, leaving 15 bases between. Here the CDR3 DNA reads TGTGCCAGCAGTTTTAGCCGGCGTGCCGCCTATGGCTACACCTTC. Amino acid sequence: CASSFSRRAAYGYTF.

J is TRBJ2-2 and V is TRBV20-1; a possible D gene is TRBD1 (5 bases). Between the trimmed V and J ends, which lost 6 bases and 7 bases, there was a span of 15 bases. The CDR3 length is 13 residues. Germline values: CDR1 DFQATT, CDR2 SNEGSKA (reference sequence). Written as DNA, the CDR3 is TGCAGTGCCGCCCAGGGTAGGGGCGGGGAGCTGTTTTTT. This codes for CSAAQGRGGELFF.

This clonotype has a handful of counts. The chain combines TRBV5-1 with TRBJ2-3, with unresolved D. CDR1 and CDR2 (germline): SGHRS, YFSETQ. V lost 6 bases and J 2 bases, leaving 16 bases between the germline ends. The CDR3 extends over 15 amino acids. The CDR3 loop is CASTPPAGSTDTQYF. The DNA for the CDR3 is TGCGCCAGCACCCCCCCAGCAGGTTCCACAGATACGCAGTATTTT.

This clonotype was observed many times. The chain uses TRBV5-1 and TRBJ2-2; TRBD2 matches at 12 bases. V lost 3 bases and J lost 4; bases outside the gene matches: 1. The CDR3 loop spans 15 amino acids. CDR1 is SGHRS, CDR2 YFSETQ, per germline. CDR3 loop: CASSWGLAGTGELFF. CDR3 in DNA: TGCGCCAGCAGCTGGGGACTAGCGGGCACCGGGGAGCTGTTTTTT.

At least ten counts were recorded for this clonotype. The rearrangement uses TRBV20-1 and TRBJ1-2; tentatively, D is TRBD1 (6 bases). The germline CDR1 and CDR2 sequences are DFQATT and SNEGSKA (reference sequence). The CDR3 contains 15 residues. The V and J ends lost 0 bases and 2 bases respectively, with 13 bases between them. The CDR3 loop is CSARDLYRGNYGYTF. The DNA for the CDR3 is TGCAGTGCTAGAGATCTTTATAGGGGGAACTATGGCTACACCTTC.

The sample holds many counts of this clonotype. The chain combines TRBV2 with TRBJ1-4; 7 nucleotides line up with TRBD1. The CDR3 has 15 residues. The junction had 8 bases not matched to a gene; V was cut back by 8 bases and J by 2 bases. Germline V gene sequence: CDR1 SNHLY, CDR2 FYNNEI. The CDR3: CASGRVRGTNEKLFF. In DNA, the CDR3 is TGTGCCAGCGGGAGGGTCAGGGGGACTAATGAAAAACTGTTTTTT.